This T cell receptor beta chain was obtained from a study of T-cell reconstitution after alpha-beta-depleted transplantation in children. Preparation of the TCRbeta library used unique molecular identifiers. In TCRdb, the PCR reads were re-called with MiXCR into one record per CDR3 protein. Here the sample spans about 540,000 distinct CDR3 sequences, around 19% being singletons. The CDR3 is 12 residues long. CDR1 is SGHAT and CDR2 is FQNNGV in the germline V gene. Deletions cut 6 bases from V and 6 bases from J, with 11 bases between. This sequence originates from a human donor who donated a stem cell graft to a child with acute lymphoblastic leukemia. This sequence joins TRBV11-2 and TRBJ1-1; D not resolved. Sequenced material: PBMCs from the stem cell graft donor, taken from the stem cell graft. CDR3 DNA sequence: TGTGCCAGCAGTGGGATTCGCGCTGAAGCTTTCTTT. It is translated as CASSGIRAEAFF.